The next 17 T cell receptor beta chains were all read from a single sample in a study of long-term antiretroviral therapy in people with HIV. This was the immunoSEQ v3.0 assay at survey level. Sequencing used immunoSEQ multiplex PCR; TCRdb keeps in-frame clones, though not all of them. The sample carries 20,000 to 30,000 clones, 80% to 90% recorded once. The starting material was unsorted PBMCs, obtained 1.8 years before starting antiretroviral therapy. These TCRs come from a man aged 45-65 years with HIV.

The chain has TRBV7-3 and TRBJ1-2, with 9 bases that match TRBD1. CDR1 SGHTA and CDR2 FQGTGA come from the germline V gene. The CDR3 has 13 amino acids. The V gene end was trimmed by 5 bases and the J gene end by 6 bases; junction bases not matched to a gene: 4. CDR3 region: CASSPGQGNGYTF. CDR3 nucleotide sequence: TGTGCCAGCAGCCCGGGACAGGGAAATGGCTACACCTTC. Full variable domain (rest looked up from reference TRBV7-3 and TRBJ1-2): GAGVSQTPSNKVTEKGKYVELRCDPISGHTALYWYRQSLGQGPEFLIYFQGTGAADDSGLPNDRFFAVRPEGSVSTLKIQRTERGDSAVYLCASSPGQGNGYTFGSGTRLTVV.

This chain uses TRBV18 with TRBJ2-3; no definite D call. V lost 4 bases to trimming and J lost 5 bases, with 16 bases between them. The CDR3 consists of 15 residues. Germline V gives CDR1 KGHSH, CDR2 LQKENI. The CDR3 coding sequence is TGTGCCAGCTCACAGAACGGACCCGGCCTAGATACGCAGTATTTT. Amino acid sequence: CASSQNGPGLDTQYF. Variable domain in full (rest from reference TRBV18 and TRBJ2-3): NAGVMQNPRHLVRRRGQEARLRCSPMKGHSHVYWYRQLPEEGLKFMVYLQKENIIDESGMPKERFSAEFPKEGPSILRIQQVVRGDSAAYFCASSQNGPGLDTQYFGPGTRLTVL.

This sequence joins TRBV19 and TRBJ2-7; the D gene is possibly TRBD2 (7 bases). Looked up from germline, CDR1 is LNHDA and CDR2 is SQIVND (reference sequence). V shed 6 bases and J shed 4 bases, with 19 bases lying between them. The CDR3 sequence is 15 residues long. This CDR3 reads CASSLAGAGRYEQYF. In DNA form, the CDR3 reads TGTGCCAGTAGCCTGGCGGGGGCCGGTCGGTACGAGCAGTACTTC.

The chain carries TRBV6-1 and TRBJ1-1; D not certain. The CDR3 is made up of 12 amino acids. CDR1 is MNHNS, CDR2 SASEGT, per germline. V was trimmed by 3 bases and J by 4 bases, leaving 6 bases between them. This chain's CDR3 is CASSEVVTEAFF. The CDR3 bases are TGTGCCAGCAGTGAGGTAGTCACTGAAGCTTTCTTT.

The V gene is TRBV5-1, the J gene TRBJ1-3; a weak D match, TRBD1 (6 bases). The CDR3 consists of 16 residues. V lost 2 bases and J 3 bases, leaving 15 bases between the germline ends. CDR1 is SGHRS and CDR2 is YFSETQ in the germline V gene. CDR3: CASSLGTGQGGNTIYF. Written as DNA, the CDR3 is TGCGCCAGCAGCTTAGGAACAGGGCAAGGTGGAAACACCATATATTTT.

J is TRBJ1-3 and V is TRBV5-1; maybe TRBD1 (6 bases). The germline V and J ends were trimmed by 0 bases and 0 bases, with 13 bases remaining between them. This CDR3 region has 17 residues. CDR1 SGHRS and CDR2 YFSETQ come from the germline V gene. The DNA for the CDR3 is TGCGCCAGCAGCTTGGGCCCAACAGGGAGCTCTGGAAACACCATATATTTT. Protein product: CASSLGPTGSSGNTIYF.

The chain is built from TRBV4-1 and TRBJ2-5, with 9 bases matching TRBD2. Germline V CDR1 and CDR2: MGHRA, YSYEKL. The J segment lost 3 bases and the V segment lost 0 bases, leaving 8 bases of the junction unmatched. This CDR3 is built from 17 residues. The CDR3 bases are TGCGCCAGCAGCCAAGAGCCGGTGGGACTAGCTAAAGAGACCCAGTACTTC. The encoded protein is CASSQEPVGLAKETQYF.

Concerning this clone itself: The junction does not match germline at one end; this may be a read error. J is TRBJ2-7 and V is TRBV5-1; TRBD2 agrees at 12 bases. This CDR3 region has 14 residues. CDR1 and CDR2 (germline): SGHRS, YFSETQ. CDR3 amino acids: CASSLAASGGELIF. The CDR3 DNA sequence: TGCGCCAGCAGCTTGGCGGCTAGCGGGGGGGAACTCATTTTC.

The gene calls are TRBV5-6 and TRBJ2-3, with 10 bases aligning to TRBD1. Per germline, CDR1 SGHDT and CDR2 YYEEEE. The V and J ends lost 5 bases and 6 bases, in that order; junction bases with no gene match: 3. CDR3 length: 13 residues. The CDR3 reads CASRRTGGDTQYF. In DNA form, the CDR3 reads TGTGCCAGCAGACGGACAGGGGGGGATACGCAGTATTTT.

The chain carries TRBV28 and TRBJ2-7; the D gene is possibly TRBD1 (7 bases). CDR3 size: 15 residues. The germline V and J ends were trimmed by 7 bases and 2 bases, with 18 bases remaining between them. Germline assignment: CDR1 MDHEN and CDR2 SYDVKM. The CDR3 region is CASKLGGTVPYEQYF. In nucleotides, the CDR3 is TGTGCCAGCAAATTGGGCGGGACAGTTCCCTACGAGCAGTACTTC.

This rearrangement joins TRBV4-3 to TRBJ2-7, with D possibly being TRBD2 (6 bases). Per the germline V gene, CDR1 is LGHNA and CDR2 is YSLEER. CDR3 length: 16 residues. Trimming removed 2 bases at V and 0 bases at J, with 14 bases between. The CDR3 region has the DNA TGCGCCAGCAGCCAAATCAGAGGAGGGAGCTCCTACGAGCAGTACTTC. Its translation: CASSQIRGGSSYEQYF.

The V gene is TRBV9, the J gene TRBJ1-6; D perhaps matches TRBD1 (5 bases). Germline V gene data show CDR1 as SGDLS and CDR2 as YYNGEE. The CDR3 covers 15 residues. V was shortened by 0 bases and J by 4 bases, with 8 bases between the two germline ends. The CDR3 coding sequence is TGTGCCAGCAGCGTAGGTGGGGCTTATAATTCACCCCTCCACTTT. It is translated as CASSVGGAYNSPLHF.

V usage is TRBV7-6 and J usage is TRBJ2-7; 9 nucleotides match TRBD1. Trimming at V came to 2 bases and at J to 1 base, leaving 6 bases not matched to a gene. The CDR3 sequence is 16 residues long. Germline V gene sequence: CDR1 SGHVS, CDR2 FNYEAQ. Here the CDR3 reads CASSLRGQGGSYEQYF. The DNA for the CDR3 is TGTGCCAGCAGCTTACGGGGACAGGGTGGTTCCTACGAGCAGTACTTC.

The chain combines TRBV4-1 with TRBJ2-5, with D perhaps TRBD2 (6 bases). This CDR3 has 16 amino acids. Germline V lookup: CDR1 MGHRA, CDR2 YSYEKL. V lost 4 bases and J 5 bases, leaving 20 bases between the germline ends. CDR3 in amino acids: CASSLLYGGTWETQYF. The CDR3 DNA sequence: TGCGCCAGCAGCCTCCTCTATGGGGGGACCTGGGAGACCCAGTACTTC.

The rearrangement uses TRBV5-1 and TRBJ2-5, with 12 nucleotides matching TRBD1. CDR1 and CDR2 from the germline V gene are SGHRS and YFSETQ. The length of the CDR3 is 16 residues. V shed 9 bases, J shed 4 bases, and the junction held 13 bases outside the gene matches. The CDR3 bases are TGCGCCACCTATGCTGGGGACAGGGGGCGTTTAGAGACCCAGTACTTC. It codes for CATYAGDRGRLETQYF. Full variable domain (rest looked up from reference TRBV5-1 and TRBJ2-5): KAGVTQTPRYLIKTRGQQVTLSCSPISGHRSVSWYQQTPGQGLQFLFEYFSETQRNKGNFPGRFSGRQFSNSRSEMNVSTLELGDSALYLCATYAGDRGRLETQYFGPGTRLLVL.

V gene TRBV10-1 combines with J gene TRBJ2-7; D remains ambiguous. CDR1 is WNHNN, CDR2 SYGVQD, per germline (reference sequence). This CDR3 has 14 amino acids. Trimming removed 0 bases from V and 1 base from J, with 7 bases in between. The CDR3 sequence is CASSESESSYEQYF. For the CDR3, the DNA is TGCGCCAGCAGTGAGTCGGAATCGTCCTACGAGCAGTACTTC.

The CDR3 loop reads CASSFIGTGELFF. In nucleotides, the CDR3 is TGTGCCAGCAGCTTCATCGGCACCGGGGAGCTGTTTTTT. The chain links TRBV5-5 to TRBJ2-2; D is ambiguous. The ends were cut back, 2 bases at V and 4 bases at J, with 6 bases in the middle. Looked up from germline, CDR1 is SGHKS and CDR2 is YYEKEE (reference sequence). The CDR3 is 13 amino acids.